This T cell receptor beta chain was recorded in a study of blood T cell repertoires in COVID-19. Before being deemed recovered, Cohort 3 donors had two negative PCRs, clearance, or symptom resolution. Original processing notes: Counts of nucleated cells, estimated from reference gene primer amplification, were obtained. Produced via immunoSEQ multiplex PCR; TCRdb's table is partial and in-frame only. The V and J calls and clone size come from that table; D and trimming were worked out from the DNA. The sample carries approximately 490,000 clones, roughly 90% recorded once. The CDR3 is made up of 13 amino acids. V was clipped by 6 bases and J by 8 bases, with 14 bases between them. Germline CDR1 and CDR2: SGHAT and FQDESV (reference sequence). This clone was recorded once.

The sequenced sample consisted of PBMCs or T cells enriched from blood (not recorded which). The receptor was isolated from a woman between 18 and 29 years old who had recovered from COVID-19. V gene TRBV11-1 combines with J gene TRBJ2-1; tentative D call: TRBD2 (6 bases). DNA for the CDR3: TGTGCCAGCAGTTTGGGGAGGAGGGATGAGCAGTTCTTC. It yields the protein CASSLGRRDEQFF.